The clone carrying this T cell receptor beta chain was seen a few times. Its antigen is unknown. A much larger clone lies a single base off, so this may be a read error. The template was RNA from unsorted bulk tissue. This non-tumor lung sample came from over 3 cm beyond the tumor edge. Three rounds of nested PCR, following a modified ARM-PCR protocol, produced the TCRbeta library. TCRdb ran MiXCR on the multiplex PCR reads and lists one entry per CDR3 protein. The sample has approximately 100,000 distinct CDR3 sequences; more than 55% are singletons. The sample comes from a study of tumor and adjacent non-tumor tissue in lung cancer. At the level of the study: Some 4.2 million productive TCRbeta reads were obtained per sample on average. The study's findings and limits: Tumor TCR diversity, when higher, was linked to shorter survival. In normal lung, the top 100 clones were significantly more dominant than in tumor.

Sequenced: distant non-tumor lung tissue. The clonotype was recovered from a man aged 30 to 39 with non-small cell lung cancer.

The CDR3 bases are TGTACCAGCAGTGACGGACCCGATGAGGCTGAAGCTTTCTTT. Its translation is CTSSDGPDEAEAFF. The genes are TRBV6-1 and TRBJ1-1, with D unclear. Per the germline V gene, CDR1 is MNHNS and CDR2 is SASEGT. The CDR3 is made up of 14 amino acids.